Included here is one TCR beta chain sequence, with context. The method was immunoSEQ multiplex PCR; TCRdb's version includes in-frame clones alone and lacks a portion of them. The repertoire holds about 34,000 clones, with 80% to 85% as singletons. The V end lost 3 bases, the J end lost 1 base, and 13 bases lay between the germline ends. Germline assignment: CDR1 MDHEN and CDR2 SYDVKM. The CDR3 is made up of 15 amino acids. These data belong to a study of OX40 agonist ivuxolimab in advanced cancers. Study information: The treatment was a fully human IgG2 OX40 agonist, ivuxolimab. At just under 85% male, the cohort had a mean age of approximately 64 years, ranging from roughly 20 to 85.

V is TRBV28 and J is TRBJ2-7; D tentatively fits TRBD1 or TRBD2 (5 bases each). This TCR came from an adult with an advanced solid tumor such as melanoma, head and neck, liver or kidney cancer. Sequenced material: CD4+ or CD8+ T cells sorted from blood, taken in a trial of the OX40 agonist ivuxolimab. CDR3 sequence reads: CASSFEQGPSYEQYF. Here the CDR3 DNA reads TGTGCCAGCAGTTTTGAGCAGGGACCGTCCTACGAGCAGTACTTC. Full variable domain (outside the CDR3, taken from reference TRBV28 and TRBJ2-7): DVKVTQSSRYLVKRTGEKVFLECVQDMDHENMFWYRQDPGLGLRLIYFSYDVKMKEKGDIPEGYSVSREKKERFSLILESASTNQTSMYLCASSFEQGPSYEQYFGPGTRLTVT.